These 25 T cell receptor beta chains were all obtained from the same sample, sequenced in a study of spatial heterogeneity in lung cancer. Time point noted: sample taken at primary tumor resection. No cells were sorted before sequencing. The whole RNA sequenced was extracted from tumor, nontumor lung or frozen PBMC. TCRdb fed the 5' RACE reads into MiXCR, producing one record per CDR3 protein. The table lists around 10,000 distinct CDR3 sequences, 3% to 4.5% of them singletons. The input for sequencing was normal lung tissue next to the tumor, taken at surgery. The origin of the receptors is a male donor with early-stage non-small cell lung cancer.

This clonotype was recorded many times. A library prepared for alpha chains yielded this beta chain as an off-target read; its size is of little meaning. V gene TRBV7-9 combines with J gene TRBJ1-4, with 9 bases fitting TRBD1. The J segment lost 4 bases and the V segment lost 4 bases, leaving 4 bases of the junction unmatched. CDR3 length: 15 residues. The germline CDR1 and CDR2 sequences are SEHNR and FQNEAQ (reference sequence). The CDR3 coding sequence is TGTGCCAGCAGCTGGGGGACAGGGATTAATGAAAAACTGTTTTTT. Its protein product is CASSWGTGINEKLFF.

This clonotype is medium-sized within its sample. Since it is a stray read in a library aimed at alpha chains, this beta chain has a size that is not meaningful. In DNA, the CDR3 is TGCGCCAGCAGCCAAGAGGGACTCTCCTACAATGAGCAGTTCTTC. Translated, it gives CASSQEGLSYNEQFF. The chain recombines TRBV4-3 with TRBJ2-1, with D possibly TRBD2 on 6 matching bases. V gave up 0 bases and J gave up 0 bases, with 6 bases separating them. Looked up from germline, CDR1 is LGHNA and CDR2 is YSLEER. This CDR3 comprises 15 residues.

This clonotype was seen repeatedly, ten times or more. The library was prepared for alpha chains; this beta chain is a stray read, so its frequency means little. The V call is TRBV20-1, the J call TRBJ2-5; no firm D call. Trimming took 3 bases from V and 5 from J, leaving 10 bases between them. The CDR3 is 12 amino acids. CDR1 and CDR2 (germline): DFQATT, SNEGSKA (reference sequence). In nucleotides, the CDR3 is TGCAGTGCTAGTCAGGTTCGGGAGACCCAGTACTTC. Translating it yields CSASQVRETQYF.

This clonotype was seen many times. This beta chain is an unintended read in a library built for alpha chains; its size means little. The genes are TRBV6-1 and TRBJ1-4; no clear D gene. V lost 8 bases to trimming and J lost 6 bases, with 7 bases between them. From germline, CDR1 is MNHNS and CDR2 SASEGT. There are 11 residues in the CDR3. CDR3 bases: TGTGCCAGCCGACGGGATGAAAAACTGTTTTTT. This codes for CASRRDEKLFF.

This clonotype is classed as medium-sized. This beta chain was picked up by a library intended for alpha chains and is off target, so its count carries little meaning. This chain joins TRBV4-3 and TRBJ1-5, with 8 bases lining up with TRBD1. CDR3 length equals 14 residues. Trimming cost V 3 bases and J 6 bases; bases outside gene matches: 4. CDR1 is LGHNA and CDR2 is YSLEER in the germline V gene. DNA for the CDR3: TGCGCCAGCAGCCAGGACAGGGTTGGTCAGCCCCAGCATTTT. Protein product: CASSQDRVGQPQHF.

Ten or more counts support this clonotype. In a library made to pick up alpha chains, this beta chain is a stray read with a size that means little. The CDR3 reads CASRLGGNQPQHF. CDR3 in DNA: TGTGCCAGCAGATTGGGTGGCAATCAGCCCCAGCATTTT. The chain uses TRBV7-2 and TRBJ1-5; no clear D gene. With 6 bases removed from V and 2 bases from J, the gap between germline ends came to 8 bases. The germline V gene has CDR1 SGHTA and CDR2 FQGNSA. This CDR3 spans 13 amino acids.

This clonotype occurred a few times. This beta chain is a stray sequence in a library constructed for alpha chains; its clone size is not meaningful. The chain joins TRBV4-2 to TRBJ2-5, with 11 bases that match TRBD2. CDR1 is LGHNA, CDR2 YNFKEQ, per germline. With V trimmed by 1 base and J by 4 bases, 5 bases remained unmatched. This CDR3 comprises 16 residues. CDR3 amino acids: CASSQVMGLAAETQYF. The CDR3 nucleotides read TGTGCCAGCAGCCAAGTAATGGGACTAGCGGCAGAGACCCAGTACTTC.

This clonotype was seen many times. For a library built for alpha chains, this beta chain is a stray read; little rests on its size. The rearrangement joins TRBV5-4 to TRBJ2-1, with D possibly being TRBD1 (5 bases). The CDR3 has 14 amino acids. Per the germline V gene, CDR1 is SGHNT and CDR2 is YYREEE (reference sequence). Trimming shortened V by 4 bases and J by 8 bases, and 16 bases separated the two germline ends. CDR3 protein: CASSPRQFGDEQFF. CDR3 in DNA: TGTGCCAGCAGCCCCCGACAGTTTGGCGATGAGCAGTTCTTC.

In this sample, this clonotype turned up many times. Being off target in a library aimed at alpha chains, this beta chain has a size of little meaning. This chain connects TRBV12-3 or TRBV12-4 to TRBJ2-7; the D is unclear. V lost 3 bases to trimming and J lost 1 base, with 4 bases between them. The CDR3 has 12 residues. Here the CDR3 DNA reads TGTGCCAGCAGTTTGGGTTCCTACGAGCAGTACTTC. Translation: CASSLGSYEQYF.

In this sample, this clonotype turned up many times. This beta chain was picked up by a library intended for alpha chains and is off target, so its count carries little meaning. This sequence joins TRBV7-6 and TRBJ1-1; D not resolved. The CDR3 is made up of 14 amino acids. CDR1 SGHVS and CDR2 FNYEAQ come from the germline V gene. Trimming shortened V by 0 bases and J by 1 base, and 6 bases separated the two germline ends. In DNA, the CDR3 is TGTGCCAGCAGCTTAGCGGGGAGGAACACTGAAGCTTTCTTT. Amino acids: CASSLAGRNTEAFF.

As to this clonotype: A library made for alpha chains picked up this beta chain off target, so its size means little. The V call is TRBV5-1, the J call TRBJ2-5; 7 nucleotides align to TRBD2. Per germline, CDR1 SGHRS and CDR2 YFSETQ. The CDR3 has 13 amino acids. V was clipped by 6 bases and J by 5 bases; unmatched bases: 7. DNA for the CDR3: TGCGCCAGCAAGTTCGGGGGGACGGAGACCCAGTACTTC. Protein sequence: CASKFGGTETQYF.

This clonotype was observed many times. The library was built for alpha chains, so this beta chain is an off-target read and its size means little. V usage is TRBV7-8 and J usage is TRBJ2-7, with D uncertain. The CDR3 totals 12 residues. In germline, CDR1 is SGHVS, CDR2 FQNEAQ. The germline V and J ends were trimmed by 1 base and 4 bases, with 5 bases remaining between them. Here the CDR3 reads CASSLVGYEQYF. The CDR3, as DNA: TGTGCCAGCAGCTTAGTGGGTTACGAGCAGTACTTC.

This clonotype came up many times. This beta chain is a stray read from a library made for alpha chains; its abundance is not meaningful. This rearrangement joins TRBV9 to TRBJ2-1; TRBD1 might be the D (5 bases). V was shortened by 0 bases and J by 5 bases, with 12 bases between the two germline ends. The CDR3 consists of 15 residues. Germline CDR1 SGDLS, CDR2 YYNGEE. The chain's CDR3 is CASSVGSGHDNEQFF. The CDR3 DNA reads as TGTGCCAGCAGCGTAGGATCAGGGCACGACAATGAGCAGTTCTTC.

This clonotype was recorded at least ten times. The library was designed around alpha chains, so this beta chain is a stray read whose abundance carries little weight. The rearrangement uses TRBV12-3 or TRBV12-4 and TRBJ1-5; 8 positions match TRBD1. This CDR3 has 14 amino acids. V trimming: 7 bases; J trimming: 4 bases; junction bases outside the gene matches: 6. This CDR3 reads CASTRTGPNQPQHF. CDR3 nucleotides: TGTGCCAGCACTAGGACAGGGCCAAATCAGCCCCAGCATTTT.

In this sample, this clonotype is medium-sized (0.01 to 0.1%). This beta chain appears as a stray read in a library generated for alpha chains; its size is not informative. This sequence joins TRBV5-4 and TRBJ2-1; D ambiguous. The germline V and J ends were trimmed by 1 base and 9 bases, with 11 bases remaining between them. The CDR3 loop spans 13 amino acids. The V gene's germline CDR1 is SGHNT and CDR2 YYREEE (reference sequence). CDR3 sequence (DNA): TGTGCCAGCAGCTTGTTCATCGGTAGTGAGCAGTTCTTC. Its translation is CASSLFIGSEQFF. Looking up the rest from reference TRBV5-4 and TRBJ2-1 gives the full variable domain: ETGVTQSPTHLIKTRGQQVTLRCSSQSGHNTVSWYQQALGQGPQFIFQYYREEENGRGNFPPRFSGLQFPNYSSELNVNALELDDSALYLCASSLFIGSEQFFGPGTRLTVL.

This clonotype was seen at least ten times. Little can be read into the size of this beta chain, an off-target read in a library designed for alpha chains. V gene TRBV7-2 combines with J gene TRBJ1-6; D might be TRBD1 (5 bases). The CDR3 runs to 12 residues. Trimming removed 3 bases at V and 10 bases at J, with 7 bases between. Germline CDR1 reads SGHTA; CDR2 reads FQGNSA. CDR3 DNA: TGTGCCAGCAGCTTGGGACGCTCACCCCTCCACTTT. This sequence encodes CASSLGRSPLHF.

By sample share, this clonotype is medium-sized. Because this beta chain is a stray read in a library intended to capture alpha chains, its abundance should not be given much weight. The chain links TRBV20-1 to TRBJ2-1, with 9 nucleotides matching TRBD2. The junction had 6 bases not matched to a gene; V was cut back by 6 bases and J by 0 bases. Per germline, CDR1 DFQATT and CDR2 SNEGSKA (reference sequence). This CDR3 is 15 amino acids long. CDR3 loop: CSAPIAGVSYNEQFF. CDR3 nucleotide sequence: TGCAGTGCGCCGATAGCGGGGGTCTCCTACAATGAGCAGTTCTTC.

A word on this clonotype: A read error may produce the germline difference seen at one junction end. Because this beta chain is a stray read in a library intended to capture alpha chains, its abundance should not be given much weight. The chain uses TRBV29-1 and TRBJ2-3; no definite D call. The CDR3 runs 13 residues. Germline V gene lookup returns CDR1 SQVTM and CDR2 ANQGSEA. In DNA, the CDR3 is TGCAGCGTCCGTAGTCCTGGCACATATACACAGTATTTT. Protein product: CSVRSPGTYTQYF.

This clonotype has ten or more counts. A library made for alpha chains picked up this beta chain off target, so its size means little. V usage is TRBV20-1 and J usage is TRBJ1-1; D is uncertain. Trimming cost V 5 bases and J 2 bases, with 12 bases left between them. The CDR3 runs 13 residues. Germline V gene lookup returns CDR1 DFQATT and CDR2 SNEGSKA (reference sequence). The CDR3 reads CSALNPRNTEAFF. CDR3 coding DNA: TGCAGTGCTCTTAATCCCCGTAACACTGAAGCTTTCTTT.

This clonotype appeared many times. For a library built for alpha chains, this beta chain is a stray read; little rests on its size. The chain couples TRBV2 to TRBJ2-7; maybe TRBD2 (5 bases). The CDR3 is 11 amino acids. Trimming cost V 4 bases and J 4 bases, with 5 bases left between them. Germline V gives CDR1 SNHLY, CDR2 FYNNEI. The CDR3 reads CASSGEYEQYF. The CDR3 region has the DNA TGTGCCAGCAGTGGGGAGTACGAGCAGTACTTC.

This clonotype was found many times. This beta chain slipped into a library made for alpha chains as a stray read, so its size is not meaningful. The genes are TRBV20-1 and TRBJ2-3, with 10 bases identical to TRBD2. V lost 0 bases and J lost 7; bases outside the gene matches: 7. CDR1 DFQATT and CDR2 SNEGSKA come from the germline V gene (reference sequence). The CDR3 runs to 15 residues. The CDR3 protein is CSARDSSGGLYTQYF. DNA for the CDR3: TGCAGTGCTAGAGACTCTAGCGGGGGCCTATATACGCAGTATTTT.

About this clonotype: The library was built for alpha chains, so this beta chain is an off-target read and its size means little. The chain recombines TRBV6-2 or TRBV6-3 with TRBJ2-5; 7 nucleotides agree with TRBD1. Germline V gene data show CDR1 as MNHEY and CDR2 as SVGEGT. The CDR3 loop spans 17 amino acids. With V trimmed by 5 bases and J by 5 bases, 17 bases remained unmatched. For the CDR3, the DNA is TGTGCCAGCAGTCCAGGTACCGGGACAGCCCGAGTTGAGACCCAGTACTTC. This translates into CASSPGTGTARVETQYF.

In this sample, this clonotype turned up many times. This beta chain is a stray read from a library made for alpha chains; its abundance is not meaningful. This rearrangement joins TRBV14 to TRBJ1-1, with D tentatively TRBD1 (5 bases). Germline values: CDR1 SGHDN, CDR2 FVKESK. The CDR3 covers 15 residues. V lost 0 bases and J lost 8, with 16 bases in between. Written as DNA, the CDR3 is TGTGCCAGCAGCCAAGATTGGGGCACCGAATCCGAAGCTTTCTTT. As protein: CASSQDWGTESEAFF.

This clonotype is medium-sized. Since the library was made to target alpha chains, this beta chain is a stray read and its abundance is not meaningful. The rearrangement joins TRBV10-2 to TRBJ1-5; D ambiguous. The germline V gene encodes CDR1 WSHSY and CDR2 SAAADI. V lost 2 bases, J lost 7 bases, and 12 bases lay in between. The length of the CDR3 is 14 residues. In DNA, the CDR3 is TGCGCCAGCAGTGAGATGTGGGGTTGGCAGCCCCAGCATTTT. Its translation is CASSEMWGWQPQHF.

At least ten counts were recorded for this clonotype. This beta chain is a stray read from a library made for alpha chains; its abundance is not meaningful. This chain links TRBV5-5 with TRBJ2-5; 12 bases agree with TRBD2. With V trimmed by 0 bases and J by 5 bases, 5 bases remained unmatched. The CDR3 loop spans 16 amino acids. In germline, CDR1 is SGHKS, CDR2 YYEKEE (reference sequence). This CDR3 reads CASSLGLAGEMETQYF. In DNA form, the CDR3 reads TGTGCCAGCAGCTTGGGACTAGCGGGAGAGATGGAGACCCAGTACTTC.